The 17 T cell receptor beta chains given below trace back to one sample, sequenced in a study of T-cell memory formation after mild COVID-19. One entry per CDR3 protein, called by TCRdb with MiXCR from the 5' RACE reads. The sample shows hundreds of thousands of distinct CDR3 sequences, less than 20% of them seen only once. The sequencing input was PBMCs or a T cell subset sorted from them (not recorded which). These receptors all come from an adult woman who had mild COVID-19 (a few samples of this study predate the infection). Cell type and time point are not known.

This chain joins TRBV6-5 and TRBJ1-2; 9 nucleotides match TRBD1. The V segment lost 5 bases and the J segment 6 bases; nucleotides outside the gene matches: 7. Germline values: CDR1 MNHEY, CDR2 SVGAGI. The CDR3 length is 14 residues. CDR3 sequence: CASSKDRGLDGYTF. CDR3 in DNA: TGTGCCAGCAGTAAGGACAGGGGCCTTGATGGCTACACCTTC.

The chain combines TRBV6-5 with TRBJ2-1; 9 nucleotides line up with TRBD1. The CDR3 spans 14 residues. Germline CDR1 reads MNHEY; CDR2 reads SVGAGI. V trimming: 7 bases; J trimming: 13 bases; junction bases outside the gene matches: 14. CDR3 nucleotides: TGTGCCAGCACAGGGTTGGGACAGGGCGGGTTTCAGTTCTTC. This codes for CASTGLGQGGFQFF.

This chain connects TRBV20-1 to TRBJ2-1, with D perhaps matching TRBD2 (7 bases). The germline V gene encodes CDR1 DFQATT and CDR2 SNEGSKA (reference sequence). The CDR3 consists of 13 residues. V shed 0 bases and J shed 9 bases, with 12 bases lying between them. CDR3 nucleotide sequence: TGCAGTGCTAGAGACCGCGGGGGCTTTGAGCAGTTCTTC. Translated: CSARDRGGFEQFF.

The rearrangement joins TRBV5-1 to TRBJ2-7, with 8 bases aligning to TRBD2. This CDR3 is 16 amino acids long. Germline loops: CDR1 SGHRS, CDR2 YFSETQ. With 3 bases clipped from V and 2 bases from J, the junction kept 10 bases outside the gene matches. The CDR3 loop reads CASSWVGTSGPYEQYF. CDR3 in DNA: TGCGCCAGCAGCTGGGTAGGAACTAGCGGCCCCTACGAGCAGTACTTC.

This clonotype was counted a few times. The genes are TRBV18 and TRBJ2-3; 9 bases line up with TRBD2. Losses at the gene ends were 6 bases for V and 4 bases for J; bases not matched to a gene: 17. CDR3 length: 18 amino acids. Germline assignment: CDR1 KGHSH and CDR2 LQKENI. This chain's CDR3 is CASSPRRGGLGKADTQYF. The CDR3 DNA follows: TGTGCCAGCTCCCCAAGGCGGGGGGGCCTCGGCAAGGCAGATACGCAGTATTTT.

A few counts support this clonotype. This rearrangement joins TRBV30 to TRBJ1-2, with D hard to call. The CDR3 totals 11 residues. V lost 6 bases, J lost 11 bases, and 16 bases lay in between. The germline CDR1 and CDR2 sequences are GTSNPN and SVGIG (reference sequence). The DNA for the CDR3 is TGTGCCTGCTTCAGCACAAGAAAGTACACCTTC. It specifies CACFSTRKYTF.

Only a few counts were recorded for this clonotype. The genes are TRBV5-1 and TRBJ2-1; 8 bases align to TRBD2. V trimming: 0 bases; J trimming: 5 bases; junction bases outside the gene matches: 4. Germline values: CDR1 SGHRS, CDR2 YFSETQ. CDR3 length: 15 amino acids. The CDR3 region has the DNA TGCGCCAGCAGCTTGGTTACTAGCGGAAACAATGAGCAGTTCTTC. Its protein product is CASSLVTSGNNEQFF.

V and J are TRBV23-1 and TRBJ2-1; D possibly corresponds to TRBD2 (5 bases). TRBV23-1 is flagged as an ORF with uncertain function. The CDR3 sequence is 14 residues long. Trimming cost V 10 bases and J 16 bases, with 29 bases left between them. The CDR3 DNA reads as TGCGCCAACGAAAAGGGAGTAGCCTCCTGGGGATGTTTCTTC. This sequence encodes CANEKGVASWGCFF.

The chain is built from TRBV9 and TRBJ2-6, with no clear D. The CDR3 consists of 17 residues. The germline CDR1 and CDR2 sequences are SGDLS and YYNGEE. V was pared by 0 bases and J by 2 bases, with 12 bases between. CDR3 loop: CASSVAEWAAGANVLTF. CDR3 DNA sequence: TGTGCCAGCAGCGTAGCTGAGTGGGCAGCTGGGGCCAACGTCCTGACTTTC.

The chain recombines TRBV25-1 with TRBJ1-3; a weak D match, TRBD1 (5 bases). Germline CDR1 MGHDK, CDR2 SYGVNS. V lost 2 bases and J lost 0, with 14 bases in between. The CDR3 loop spans 17 amino acids. Written as DNA, the CDR3 is TGTGCCAGCAGTGAAGGGCTAGGGGCCTTCTCTGGAAACACCATATATTTT. It yields the protein CASSEGLGAFSGNTIYF.

The sample holds a few counts of this clonotype. The chain employs TRBV2 and TRBJ1-3; the match to TRBD1 covers 8 bases. The CDR3 is 13 residues long. Per the germline V gene, CDR1 is SNHLY and CDR2 is FYNNEI. V lost 10 bases to trimming and J lost 2 bases; unmatched junction nucleotides: 4. The CDR3 protein is CATQQGAGNTIYF. Written as DNA, the CDR3 is TGTGCCACCCAACAGGGGGCTGGAAACACCATATATTTT.

This clonotype was seen a handful of times. V is TRBV9 and J is TRBJ2-5; D gene uncertain. CDR3 length: 13 amino acids. CDR1 is SGDLS and CDR2 is YYNGEE in the germline V gene. Trimming removed 0 bases from V and 4 bases from J, with 7 bases in between. CDR3 sequence reads: CASSVDPGETQYF. CDR3 in DNA: TGTGCCAGCAGCGTAGACCCGGGAGAGACCCAGTACTTC. Based on the CDR3 plus reference TRBV9 and TRBJ2-5, the full variable domain is DSGVTQTPKHLITATGQRVTLRCSPRSGDLSVYWYQQSLDQGLQFLIQYYNGEERAKGNILERFSAQQFPDLHSELNLSSLELGDSALYFCASSVDPGETQYFGPGTRLLVL.

V usage is TRBV2 and J usage is TRBJ1-2; maybe TRBD1 (6 bases). There are 15 residues in the CDR3. V was shortened by 6 bases and J by 7 bases, with 21 bases between the two germline ends. Looked up from germline, CDR1 is SNHLY and CDR2 is FYNNEI. The CDR3 bases are TGTGCCAGCAGGTCCACTGGGGGGGCGCCGGGTGGCTACACCTTC. It yields the protein CASRSTGGAPGGYTF.

The chain carries TRBV6-5 and TRBJ1-6; D perhaps matches TRBD1 (6 bases). Deletions cut 5 bases from V and 7 bases from J, with 6 bases between. The CDR3 extends over 12 amino acids. Germline assignment: CDR1 MNHEY and CDR2 SVGAGI. CDR3 nucleotides: TGTGCCAGCAGTACAGGGAATTCACCCCTCCACTTT. As protein: CASSTGNSPLHF.

This clonotype was detected only a few times. The genes are TRBV7-2 and TRBJ2-7; D may be TRBD2 (6 bases). The CDR3 length is 15 residues. CDR1 and CDR2 (germline): SGHTA, FQGNSA. Trimming pared 1 base from V and 5 bases from J, leaving 15 bases between. Written as DNA, the CDR3 is TGTGCCAGCAGCTTAGAAGTTGGGGGGTCCCACGAGCAGTACTTC. This codes for CASSLEVGGSHEQYF.

In its sample, this clonotype was seen a few times. The chain is built from TRBV3-1 and TRBJ2-7, with TRBD1 identical over 9 bases. The CDR3 covers 13 residues. V was pared by 10 bases and J by 3 bases, with 7 bases of the junction left unmatched. Germline CDR1 LGHDT, CDR2 YNNKEL (reference sequence). CDR3 bases: TGTGCCACCCGCGGGACAGGGATCTACGAGCAGTACTTC. As protein: CATRGTGIYEQYF.

This clonotype was counted only a few times. This chain joins TRBV5-1 and TRBJ1-2; TRBD1 agrees at 8 bases. J gave up 4 bases and V 4 bases, and 15 bases lay outside the gene matches. Looked up from germline, CDR1 is SGHRS and CDR2 is YFSETQ. The CDR3 length is 17 residues. The CDR3 DNA is TGCGCCAGCAGCCCCCCGATGAAAGACAGGGGCTCCTATGGCTACACCTTC. This gives the protein CASSPPMKDRGSYGYTF. Together with reference TRBV5-1 and TRBJ1-2, the CDR3 gives the full variable domain: KAGVTQTPRYLIKTRGQQVTLSCSPISGHRSVSWYQQTPGQGLQFLFEYFSETQRNKGNFPGRFSGRQFSNSRSEMNVSTLELGDSALYLCASSPPMKDRGSYGYTFGSGTRLTVV.